A single sample is the source of the 15 T cell receptor beta chains below, sequenced in a study of cytomegalovirus exposure and HLA in healthy donors (dated by TCRdb to between 2016 and 2019). Preparation of the library involved the immunoSEQ multiplex PCR assay. TCRdb took this table from immuneACCESS and kept in-frame rearrangements with V and J called. Such tables lack part of the clones; where checked against another copy, unresolved V genes explain under half of the gap, and the rest is unexplained. This sample holds 100,000 to 120,000 clones; approximately 90% were observed only once. The ten largest make up approximately 1.9% of the sample. What was sequenced was PBMCs. The origin of the receptors is a woman aged 18-29 years in good health and CMV-seronegative.

The rearrangement uses TRBV7-2 and TRBJ1-5; D possibly corresponds to TRBD1 (6 bases). Germline loops: CDR1 SGHTA, CDR2 FQGNSA. Trimming left V 0 bases short and J 6 bases short, with 12 bases between. CDR3 length equals 15 residues. The CDR3 protein is CASSLAYRVGQPQHF. The CDR3 bases are TGTGCCAGCAGCTTAGCGTACAGGGTCGGTCAGCCCCAGCATTTT.

The rearrangement links TRBV28 to TRBJ2-3, with a weak D call TRBD2 (6 bases). V dropped 2 bases and J dropped 2 bases, with 17 bases sitting between them. Germline values: CDR1 MDHEN, CDR2 SYDVKM. The CDR3 totals 17 residues. For the CDR3, the DNA is TGTGCCAGCAGTTTACTCGGGACTTCCAGATCCACAGATACGCAGTATTTT. Amino acids: CASSLLGTSRSTDTQYF.

The V gene is TRBV14, the J gene TRBJ1-2, with D possibly TRBD1 on 6 matching bases. CDR1 SGHDN and CDR2 FVKESK come from the germline V gene. The CDR3 spans 17 residues. The ends were cut back, 0 bases at V and 2 bases at J, with 16 bases in the middle. CDR3 DNA sequence: TGTGCCAGCAGCCAAGAAATGGGATGGGGGCTGAACTATGGCTACACCTTC. This codes for CASSQEMGWGLNYGYTF.

The chain employs TRBV10-2 and TRBJ2-5, with 10 bases matching TRBD1. Germline V gene data show CDR1 as WSHSY and CDR2 as SAAADI. The CDR3 sequence is 15 residues long. V was pared by 3 bases and J by 3 bases, with 4 bases of the junction left unmatched. DNA for the CDR3: TGCGCCAGCAGTGAACCGGGACAGGGGAAAGAGACCCAGTACTTC. It is translated as CASSEPGQGKETQYF.

This chain links TRBV5-6 with TRBJ1-1; D not certain. Germline CDR1 and CDR2: SGHDT and YYEEEE. This CDR3 comprises 13 residues. V lost 2 bases and J 10 bases, leaving 15 bases between the germline ends. The CDR3 region is CASSLPDGGGAFF. CDR3 nucleotides: TGTGCCAGCAGCTTACCCGACGGCGGTGGAGCTTTCTTT.

The chain is built from TRBV11-3 and TRBJ1-1; tentative D call: TRBD1 (5 bases). Germline V gene sequence: CDR1 SGHNT, CDR2 YENEEA. This CDR3 is built from 13 residues. The ends were cut back, 3 bases at V and 4 bases at J, with 9 bases in the middle. The CDR3 loop is CASSFREGTEAFF. DNA of the CDR3: TGTGCCAGCAGCTTCAGGGAAGGCACTGAAGCTTTCTTT.

The chain couples TRBV6-1 to TRBJ1-2; D may be TRBD1 (6 bases). Deletions cut 8 bases from V and 2 bases from J, with 12 bases between. The germline V gene encodes CDR1 MNHNS and CDR2 SASEGT. This CDR3 spans 13 amino acids. Here the CDR3 reads CASGPGVNYGYTF. The CDR3 DNA follows: TGTGCCAGCGGCCCAGGGGTGAACTATGGCTACACCTTC.

The V and J genes are TRBV9 and TRBJ1-2, with TRBD1 matching over 7 bases. This CDR3 has 14 amino acids. CDR1 and CDR2 (germline): SGDLS, YYNGEE. Trimming took 5 bases from V and 2 from J; bases not matched to a gene: 6. The CDR3, as DNA: TGTGCCAGCAGAGGGGGCGACCTGAACTATGGCTACACCTTC. The encoded protein is CASRGGDLNYGYTF. Supplemented by reference TRBV9 and TRBJ1-2, the full variable domain reads DSGVTQTPKHLITATGQRVTLRCSPRSGDLSVYWYQQSLDQGLQFLIQYYNGEERAKGNILERFSAQQFPDLHSELNLSSLELGDSALYFCASRGGDLNYGYTFGSGTRLTVV.

This clone was seen only a few times. A read error may account for a junction end that differs from germline. The rearrangement joins TRBV19 to TRBJ2-7; 13 bases agree with TRBD2. CDR3 length equals 14 residues. Germline V gives CDR1 LNHDA, CDR2 SQIVND (reference sequence). This CDR3 is CASSTSGGAYEQYF. CDR3 coding DNA: TGTGCCAGCAGTACTAGCGGGGGGGCCTACGAGCAGTACTTC.

The chain has TRBV5-6 and TRBJ1-5; 7 bases align to TRBD1. This CDR3 has 14 amino acids. Germline V gene sequence: CDR1 SGHDT, CDR2 YYEEEE. V was pared by 4 bases and J by 9 bases, with 10 bases of the junction left unmatched. The CDR3 protein is CASSQATGSGPQHF. In DNA, the CDR3 is TGTGCCAGCAGCCAAGCGACAGGGTCAGGGCCCCAGCATTTT.

The CDR3 region has the DNA TGTGCCAGCAGTTACGGCGGGAGAACCTACGAGCAGTACTTC. This encodes CASSYGGRTYEQYF. The chain links TRBV6-6 to TRBJ2-7, with 7 bases fitting TRBD2. Looked up from germline, CDR1 is MNHNY and CDR2 is SVGAGI (reference sequence). This CDR3 has 14 residues. V lost 2 bases and J lost 2; bases outside the gene matches: 3.

This chain uses TRBV19 with TRBJ1-1; TRBD1 aligns across 11 bases. Germline V gene data show CDR1 as LNHDA and CDR2 as SQIVND (reference sequence). This CDR3 comprises 16 residues. V lost 7 bases and J lost 5; bases outside the gene matches: 12. CDR3 region: CASTPGQGVVGTEAFF. The CDR3 bases are TGTGCCAGTACCCCGGGACAGGGGGTTGTTGGGACTGAAGCTTTCTTT.

The chain recombines TRBV28 with TRBJ1-2; TRBD1 agrees at 9 bases. Unmatched junction bases numbered 3, after V lost 5 bases and J lost 5 bases. This CDR3 has 13 residues. Germline lookup yields CDR1 MDHEN and CDR2 SYDVKM. The CDR3 spells CASSPGTGYGYTF. The CDR3 nucleotides read TGTGCCAGCAGTCCCGGGACAGGGTATGGCTACACCTTC.

CDR3 nucleotides: TGTGCCGGACTCCTTGTGGGCAGGGGAAACTATGGCTACACCTTC. Residues: CAGLLVGRGNYGYTF. This chain links TRBV6-1 with TRBJ1-2, with D maybe TRBD1 (6 bases). The CDR3 length is 15 residues. From germline, CDR1 is MNHNS and CDR2 SASEGT. The ends were cut back, 11 bases at V and 2 bases at J, with 21 bases in the middle.

This chain connects TRBV29-1 to TRBJ2-1; the match to TRBD1 covers 10 bases. This CDR3 region has 16 residues. CDR1 and CDR2 (germline): SQVTM, ANQGSEA. Trimming cost V 2 bases and J 0 bases; bases outside gene matches: 4. CDR3: CSVEPGQGNSYNEQFF. The CDR3 DNA sequence: TGCAGCGTTGAACCGGGACAGGGGAACTCCTACAATGAGCAGTTCTTC.